Each of the 19 T cell receptor beta chains below was sequenced from the same sample in a study of blood T cell repertoires in COVID-19 (dated by TCRdb to between 2020 and 2021). Library method: the immunoSEQ multiplex PCR assay. The table was pulled from immuneACCESS by TCRdb, which kept in-frame rearrangements only. Such tables lose some clones; where checked, under half of the loss comes from unresolved V genes, and the rest has no known cause. Here the sample has 250,000 to 350,000 clones; roughly 90% occur a single time. The biggest ten clones account for 5% to 7.5% of the sample. Sequencing used peripheral blood. Every receptor here comes from a young man who had recovered from COVID-19.

This clone is a singleton in its sample. This chain links TRBV7-9 with TRBJ1-3, with a weak D call TRBD1 (6 bases). CDR3 size: 16 residues. Germline CDR1 SEHNR, CDR2 FQNEAQ (reference sequence). V lost 2 bases, J lost 0 bases, and 11 bases lay in between. CDR3 in amino acids: CASSLSGQISGNTIYF. Written as DNA, the CDR3 is TGTGCCAGCAGCTTATCCGGACAGATCTCTGGAAACACCATATATTTT.

The V and J genes are TRBV9 and TRBJ2-3, with 8 bases identical to TRBD2. CDR1 and CDR2 from the germline V gene are SGDLS and YYNGEE. CDR3 length: 16 residues. V was pared by 7 bases and J by 0 bases, with 10 bases of the junction left unmatched. The CDR3 DNA follows: TGTGCCAGCCTTAGGGGCCGGGGGGGTAGCACAGATACGCAGTATTTT. This translates into CASLRGRGGSTDTQYF.

The gene calls are TRBV7-9 and TRBJ1-1; TRBD1 might be the D (5 bases). Trimming removed 4 bases from V and 6 bases from J, with 12 bases in between. Germline CDR1 reads SEHNR; CDR2 reads FQNEAQ (reference sequence). The CDR3 length is 13 residues. CDR3 loop: CASSSVDNAEAFF. The CDR3 DNA is TGTGCCAGCAGCTCCGTGGACAATGCTGAAGCTTTCTTT. Together with reference TRBV7-9 and TRBJ1-1, the CDR3 gives the full variable domain: DTGVSQNPRHKITKRGQNVTFRCDPISEHNRLYWYRQTLGQGPEFLTYFQNEAQLEKSRLLSDRFSAERPKGSFSTLEIQRTEQGDSAMYLCASSSVDNAEAFFGQGTRLTVV.

The rearrangement links TRBV20-1 to TRBJ2-3; D is unresolved. This CDR3 contains 13 residues. The V end was cut by 3 bases, the J end by 3 bases, with 10 bases between. In germline, CDR1 is DFQATT, CDR2 SNEGSKA (reference sequence). The CDR3 region is CSASGVGTDTQYF. CDR3 DNA sequence: TGCAGTGCTAGTGGTGTCGGGACAGATACGCAGTATTTT.

V usage is TRBV5-1 and J usage is TRBJ1-4; D possibly corresponds to TRBD1 (6 bases). V lost 7 bases and J lost 5, with 15 bases in between. From germline, CDR1 is SGHRS and CDR2 YFSETQ. The CDR3 runs 14 residues. The CDR3 here is CASAEGGLNEKLFF. As DNA, the CDR3 is TGCGCCAGCGCCGAGGGGGGGCTAAATGAAAAACTGTTTTTT.

The chain uses TRBV19 and TRBJ2-3, with TRBD2 identical over 11 bases. The CDR3 is made up of 16 amino acids. The ends lost 4 bases at V and 3 bases at J; junction bases unmatched: 6. Germline V gene sequence: CDR1 LNHDA, CDR2 SQIVND (reference sequence). The CDR3 DNA sequence: TGTGCCAGTAGTAATCCCGGGACTAGCGGTACAGATACGCAGTATTTT. Encoded protein: CASSNPGTSGTDTQYF.

The chain links TRBV7-2 to TRBJ2-1; D unresolved. This CDR3 has 15 residues. The germline V and J ends were trimmed by 4 bases and 2 bases, with 12 bases remaining between them. Per the germline V gene, CDR1 is SGHTA and CDR2 is FQGNSA. CDR3 loop: CASSSDTHPYNEQFF. CDR3 bases: TGTGCCAGCAGCTCCGACACTCACCCCTACAATGAGCAGTTCTTC.

V is TRBV25-1 and J is TRBJ2-1; TRBD2 aligns across 14 bases. The CDR3 runs to 15 residues. Germline V gene lookup returns CDR1 MGHDK and CDR2 SYGVNS. The junction had 4 bases not matched to a gene; V was cut back by 3 bases and J by 9 bases. This CDR3 is CASSETSGGASEQFF. For the CDR3, the DNA is TGTGCCAGCAGTGAGACTAGCGGGGGGGCTAGTGAGCAGTTCTTC.

The chain employs TRBV29-1 and TRBJ1-2; a possible D gene is TRBD1 (5 bases). Per the germline V gene, CDR1 is SQVTM and CDR2 is ANQGSEA. The CDR3 is made up of 11 amino acids. V dropped 3 bases and J dropped 3 bases, with 5 bases sitting between them. CDR3 amino acids: CSVDRDYGYTF. The CDR3 bases are TGCAGCGTTGACAGGGACTATGGCTACACCTTC.

This chain joins TRBV10-3 and TRBJ2-7; 7 nucleotides align to TRBD2. This CDR3 is built from 17 residues. The J segment lost 0 bases and the V segment lost 4 bases, leaving 12 bases of the junction unmatched. Germline values: CDR1 ENHRY, CDR2 SYGVKD. CDR3 coding DNA: TGTGCCATCAGTGGACAAGGTCTGGAGCGGGGCTCCTACGAGCAGTACTTC. Its protein is CAISGQGLERGSYEQYF.

V is TRBV6-1 and J is TRBJ1-4, with D tentatively TRBD1 (6 bases). The germline V gene encodes CDR1 MNHNS and CDR2 SASEGT. This CDR3 has 17 amino acids. Deletions cut 4 bases from V and 5 bases from J, with 20 bases between. CDR3 sequence: CASSGTGQLPLNEKLFF. The CDR3 DNA is TGTGCCAGCAGTGGTACCGGACAGCTACCTTTGAATGAAAAACTGTTTTTT.

This sequence joins TRBV25-1 and TRBJ2-5, with a tentative D call TRBD1 (6 bases). The CDR3 loop spans 14 amino acids. Germline V gene lookup returns CDR1 MGHDK and CDR2 SYGVNS. Trimming took off 3 bases at V and 0 bases at J, with 8 bases between the two ends. The CDR3 DNA follows: TGTGCCAGCAGTGAGAACAGGGACCAAGAGACCCAGTACTTC. It translates to CASSENRDQETQYF.

The rearrangement uses TRBV7-2 and TRBJ2-7, with 11 bases matching TRBD2. Germline V gene sequence: CDR1 SGHTA, CDR2 FQGNSA. V lost 4 bases and J lost 3; bases outside the gene matches: 8. CDR3 length: 16 amino acids. CDR3 sequence reads: CASSYEGTSGNYEQYF. As DNA, the CDR3 is TGTGCCAGCAGCTACGAAGGGACTAGCGGAAACTACGAGCAGTACTTC.

This clone has only one observation. The same CDR3 is also encoded by other DNA sequences in this sample. This chain connects TRBV6-5 to TRBJ2-5; 8 nucleotides agree with TRBD1. The germline V gene encodes CDR1 MNHEY and CDR2 SVGAGI. The CDR3 spans 14 residues. Losses at the gene ends were 5 bases for V and 2 bases for J; bases not matched to a gene: 4. The CDR3 DNA sequence: TGTGCCAGCAGTCCCGGACAGGGACAAGAGACCCAGTACTTC. Its translation: CASSPGQGQETQYF.

The chain combines TRBV6-6 with TRBJ2-7; D gene uncertain. CDR3 length: 14 residues. Germline V gene sequence: CDR1 MNHNY, CDR2 SVGAGI (reference sequence). V lost 8 bases to trimming and J lost 1 base, with 15 bases between them. The CDR3 loop reads CASDDRTVSYEQYF. The CDR3 DNA sequence: TGTGCCAGCGATGACCGAACAGTGTCCTACGAGCAGTACTTC.

The chain is built from TRBV5-4 and TRBJ2-5, with 10 bases aligning to TRBD2. The germline CDR1 and CDR2 sequences are SGHNT and YYREEE (reference sequence). Trimming removed 4 bases from V and 2 bases from J; junction bases left unmatched: 5. CDR3 length: 15 amino acids. DNA for the CDR3: TGTGCCAGCAGCATAAGGACTAGCGGACAAGAGACCCAGTACTTC. Translating it yields CASSIRTSGQETQYF. The full variable domain, in which reference TRBV5-4 and TRBJ2-5 provide the parts outside the CDR3, is ETGVTQSPTHLIKTRGQQVTLRCSSQSGHNTVSWYQQALGQGPQFIFQYYREEENGRGNFPPRFSGLQFPNYSSELNVNALELDDSALYLCASSIRTSGQETQYFGPGTRLLVL.

This clone was detected a few times. The chain couples TRBV3-1 (or the pseudogene TRBV3-2) to TRBJ2-1; 12 bases map to TRBD2. CDR3 length: 15 amino acids. V was pared by 4 bases and J by 2 bases, with 0 bases of the junction left unmatched. Germline V gene lookup returns CDR1 LGHDT and CDR2 YNNKEL (reference sequence). In DNA form, the CDR3 reads TGTGCCAGCAGCCCTAGCGGGGGGGCCTACAATGAGCAGTTCTTC. This gives the protein CASSPSGGAYNEQFF.

V usage is TRBV18 and J usage is TRBJ2-7, with 8 nucleotides matching TRBD2. The CDR3 sequence is 13 residues long. Germline values: CDR1 KGHSH, CDR2 LQKENI. The V segment lost 5 bases and the J segment 5 bases; nucleotides outside the gene matches: 5. CDR3 residues: CASSTGGVDEQYF. The CDR3 coding sequence is TGTGCCAGCTCAACGGGGGGGGTCGACGAGCAGTACTTC.

This sequence joins TRBV7-8 and TRBJ2-5, with 8 bases identical to TRBD1. In germline, CDR1 is SGHVS, CDR2 FQNEAQ. The V gene end was trimmed by 4 bases and the J gene end by 5 bases; junction bases not matched to a gene: 9. The CDR3 contains 15 residues. The CDR3 reads CASSYDRGRRETQYF. The CDR3 DNA reads as TGTGCCAGCAGCTACGACAGGGGACGGCGTGAGACCCAGTACTTC.